The 32 T cell receptor beta chains reported below all come from one sample, sequenced in a study of cytomegalovirus exposure and HLA in healthy donors. The PCR contained 60 Vbeta and 13 Jbeta primers. The method was immunoSEQ multiplex PCR; TCRdb's version includes in-frame clones alone and lacks a portion of them. This sample has 150,000 to 200,000 clones, with 65% to 85% found just once. Sequences were obtained from PBMCs. The source is a man aged 35 to 55 in good health and CMV-seropositive.

The chain is built from TRBV19 and TRBJ1-5, with 9 bases lining up with TRBD1. The germline CDR1 and CDR2 sequences are LNHDA and SQIVND (reference sequence). The CDR3 is made up of 15 amino acids. The junction had 10 bases not matched to a gene; V was cut back by 6 bases and J by 7 bases. CDR3 protein: CASRPLRDREQPQHF. In DNA, the CDR3 is TGTGCCAGTAGGCCCCTCCGGGACAGGGAACAGCCCCAGCATTTT.

This clone is deemed medium-sized. The chain couples TRBV6-4 to TRBJ2-2, with D maybe TRBD2 (6 bases). The CDR3 is made up of 15 amino acids. V gave up 3 bases and J gave up 0 bases, with 8 bases separating them. Germline values: CDR1 MRHNA, CDR2 SNTAGT. CDR3 coding DNA: TGTGCCAGCAGTGAGGGGGGAGCGAACACCGGGGAGCTGTTTTTT. It yields the protein CASSEGGANTGELFF.

This chain uses TRBV15 with TRBJ1-5; TRBD1 is a possible D gene (6 bases). With 0 bases removed from V and 7 bases from J, the gap between germline ends came to 10 bases. CDR3 size: 14 residues. Germline CDR1 and CDR2: LNHNV and YYDKDF (reference sequence). The CDR3 coding sequence is TGTGCCACCAGCAGAGATGCGGGGGGCCAGCCCCAGCATTTT. Translation: CATSRDAGGQPQHF.

This chain links TRBV18 with TRBJ2-6, with D perhaps matching TRBD1 (6 bases). The germline V and J ends were trimmed by 6 bases and 0 bases, with 15 bases remaining between them. The CDR3 is made up of 17 amino acids. CDR1 is KGHSH and CDR2 is LQKENI in the germline V gene. CDR3 amino acids: CASSTVPGDSGANVLTF. The CDR3, as DNA: TGTGCCAGCTCTACGGTTCCAGGGGACTCTGGGGCCAACGTCCTGACTTTC.

The chain couples TRBV5-4 to TRBJ1-1; 8 bases align to TRBD1. The J segment lost 11 bases and the V segment lost 0 bases, leaving 3 bases of the junction unmatched. CDR1 is SGHNT, CDR2 YYREEE, per germline (reference sequence). The CDR3 runs 12 residues. The CDR3 reads CASSLGQGAAFF. The CDR3 DNA reads as TGTGCCAGCAGCTTGGGCCAGGGGGCGGCTTTCTTT.

This clone was seen more than once but under ten times. The chain links TRBV19 to TRBJ2-5; perhaps TRBD2 as D (6 bases). The V end lost 6 bases, the J end lost 8 bases, and 22 bases lay between the germline ends. This CDR3 region has 15 residues. The germline CDR1 and CDR2 sequences are LNHDA and SQIVND (reference sequence). The CDR3 DNA reads as TGTGCCAGTAGCCCCCCCGCGGGGATCTTTGAAACCCAGTACTTC. This codes for CASSPPAGIFETQYF.

The V call is TRBV7-2, the J call TRBJ2-7, with D tentatively TRBD1 (6 bases). The CDR3 has 15 amino acids. CDR1 is SGHTA, CDR2 FQGNSA, per germline. The V end lost 1 base, the J end lost 2 bases, and 12 bases lay between the germline ends. The CDR3 loop is CASSLEGRGPYEQYF. The CDR3 DNA follows: TGTGCCAGCAGCTTAGAGGGCAGGGGCCCCTACGAGCAGTACTTC. The full variable domain, with the rest looked up from reference TRBV7-2 and TRBJ2-7, is GAGVSQSPSNKVTEKGKDVELRCDPISGHTALYWYRQSLGQGLEFLIYFQGNSAPDKSGLPSDRFSAERTGGSVSTLTIQRTQQEDSAVYLCASSLEGRGPYEQYFGPGTRLTVT.

The chain employs TRBV4-1 and TRBJ1-3; D is unresolved. Germline lookup yields CDR1 MGHRA and CDR2 YSYEKL. The CDR3 spans 14 residues. The V end was cut by 2 bases, the J end by 4 bases, with 9 bases between. The CDR3 loop reads CASSQRTRGNTIYF. CDR3 in DNA: TGCGCCAGCAGCCAAAGAACGAGGGGAAACACCATATATTTT.

This clone was seen only a few times. The chain combines TRBV4-2 with TRBJ1-2; D is ambiguous. V lost 0 bases and J lost 2, with 16 bases in between. In germline, CDR1 is LGHNA, CDR2 YNFKEQ. This CDR3 is built from 17 residues. The CDR3 DNA is TGTGCCAGCAGCCAAGATTCAGCGAGGGCCCCGAACTATGGCTACACCTTC. Its protein product is CASSQDSARAPNYGYTF.

This clone is termed medium-sized. The chain couples TRBV4-1 to TRBJ2-1; 7 bases fit TRBD2. Germline CDR1 MGHRA, CDR2 YSYEKL. The CDR3 totals 17 residues. With 0 bases clipped from V and 2 bases from J, the junction kept 7 bases outside the gene matches. The CDR3 spells CASSQELRGYPYNEQFF. As DNA, the CDR3 is TGCGCCAGCAGCCAAGAACTGCGGGGGTATCCCTACAATGAGCAGTTCTTC.

The chain carries TRBV11-2 and TRBJ2-7; 7 nucleotides align to TRBD1. Germline-derived CDR1 and CDR2 are SGHAT and FQNNGV. The CDR3 sequence is 16 residues long. The V segment lost 5 bases and the J segment 2 bases; nucleotides outside the gene matches: 12. CDR3 residues: CASSPIVDRSTYEQYF. In DNA form, the CDR3 reads TGTGCCAGCAGCCCGATCGTGGACAGGAGCACCTACGAGCAGTACTTC.

The gene calls are TRBV6-6 and TRBJ1-1; weak D call: TRBD1 (5 bases). The CDR3 has 16 residues. Looked up from germline, CDR1 is MNHNY and CDR2 is SVGAGI (reference sequence). The V end was cut by 6 bases, the J end by 4 bases, with 21 bases between. For the CDR3, the DNA is TGTGCCAGCAGGCTCGGAGTAAGCCTGGGGGGCACTGAAGCTTTCTTT. Protein sequence: CASRLGVSLGGTEAFF.

The chain recombines TRBV7-9 with TRBJ2-5; D remains ambiguous. V lost 2 bases and J lost 3, with 19 bases in between. Germline CDR1 SEHNR, CDR2 FQNEAQ (reference sequence). The CDR3 contains 17 residues. CDR3 bases: TGTGCCAGCAGCTTAAGTATTGGTACCGGTAGTGAAGAGACCCAGTACTTC. Protein: CASSLSIGTGSEETQYF.

The chain couples TRBV5-6 to TRBJ1-2; weak D call: TRBD1 (5 bases). Deletions cut 3 bases from V and 6 bases from J, with 12 bases between. Germline V gene sequence: CDR1 SGHDT, CDR2 YYEEEE. This CDR3 is built from 13 residues. CDR3 DNA sequence: TGTGCCAGCAGCTGGCTGGGGGAGGATGGCTACACCTTC. Protein product: CASSWLGEDGYTF.

This chain joins TRBV28 and TRBJ2-7; no definite D call. CDR3 length: 12 amino acids. Trimming left V 1 base short and J 4 bases short, with 5 bases between. Germline V gene data show CDR1 as MDHEN and CDR2 as SYDVKM. In nucleotides, the CDR3 is TGTGCCAGCAGTTTATCGCGTTACGAGCAGTACTTC. Its translation is CASSLSRYEQYF. Filled out from reference TRBV28 and TRBJ2-7, the complete variable domain reads DVKVTQSSRYLVKRTGEKVFLECVQDMDHENMFWYRQDPGLGLRLIYFSYDVKMKEKGDIPEGYSVSREKKERFSLILESASTNQTSMYLCASSLSRYEQYFGPGTRLTVT.

This chain links TRBV2 with TRBJ2-7; perhaps TRBD2 as D (5 bases). The V end lost 1 base, the J end lost 5 bases, and 12 bases lay between the germline ends. The germline V gene has CDR1 SNHLY and CDR2 FYNNEI. CDR3 length: 14 residues. CDR3: CASSEGPERDEQYF. The CDR3 coding sequence is TGTGCCAGCAGTGAAGGCCCTGAGAGGGACGAGCAGTACTTC.

This clone was recorded at least ten times. The chain joins TRBV5-6 to TRBJ1-1; D gene ambiguous. The germline V gene has CDR1 SGHDT and CDR2 YYEEEE. The CDR3 runs 12 residues. V lost 4 bases and J 5 bases, leaving 9 bases between the germline ends. CDR3 in amino acids: CASSRWATEAFF. DNA for the CDR3: TGTGCCAGCAGCCGATGGGCGACTGAAGCTTTCTTT.

The chain uses TRBV9 and TRBJ1-3; D not resolved. Germline CDR1 is SGDLS and CDR2 is YYNGEE. The CDR3 totals 13 residues. The germline V and J ends were trimmed by 4 bases and 0 bases, with 5 bases remaining between them. Written as DNA, the CDR3 is TGTGCCAGCAGCCAGATCTCTGGAAACACCATATATTTT. This translates into CASSQISGNTIYF.

This chain connects TRBV5-1 to TRBJ2-3; 10 bases are shared with TRBD1. CDR3 length equals 15 residues. Looked up from germline, CDR1 is SGHRS and CDR2 is YFSETQ. Trimming removed 4 bases from V and 4 bases from J; junction bases left unmatched: 6. The CDR3 DNA follows: TGCGCCAGCAGCGGCCGGGACAGGGGCGCAGATACGCAGTATTTT. Amino acid sequence: CASSGRDRGADTQYF.

The rearrangement uses TRBV10-3 and TRBJ1-3, with D possibly TRBD1 on 5 matching bases. This CDR3 has 16 amino acids. Germline V gene data show CDR1 as ENHRY and CDR2 as SYGVKD. V was shortened by 5 bases and J by 0 bases, with 14 bases between the two germline ends. DNA for the CDR3: TGTGCCATCAGTACCTCCAGGGCGAGCTCTGGAAACACCATATATTTT. Protein sequence: CAISTSRASSGNTIYF.

The chain has TRBV6-4 and TRBJ1-2; the D gene is possibly TRBD1 (6 bases). Looked up from germline, CDR1 is MRHNA and CDR2 is SNTAGT. The CDR3 runs 12 residues. With 6 bases removed from V and 7 bases from J, the gap between germline ends came to 12 bases. The CDR3 DNA follows: TGTGCCAGCAGAACAGGGTCTTCTGGCTACACCTTC. This encodes CASRTGSSGYTF.

The chain carries TRBV18 and TRBJ1-4, with 7 bases matching TRBD1. The germline CDR1 and CDR2 sequences are KGHSH and LQKENI. CDR3 size: 15 residues. The junction had 4 bases not matched to a gene; V was cut back by 6 bases and J by 0 bases. DNA of the CDR3: TGTGCCAGCTCGCGCGACAGGGCAACTAATGAAAAACTGTTTTTT. Its translation is CASSRDRATNEKLFF.

V usage is TRBV5-5 and J usage is TRBJ1-2; 7 bases match TRBD1. The ends lost 0 bases at V and 3 bases at J; junction bases unmatched: 5. Germline loops: CDR1 SGHKS, CDR2 YYEKEE (reference sequence). The CDR3 extends over 15 amino acids. The CDR3 spells CASSLENRGHYGYTF. CDR3 nucleotides: TGTGCCAGCAGCTTGGAAAACAGGGGCCACTATGGCTACACCTTC.

The chain carries TRBV27 and TRBJ1-1, with 8 bases fitting TRBD1. The V gene end was trimmed by 3 bases and the J gene end by 1 base; junction bases not matched to a gene: 4. The CDR3 is made up of 15 amino acids. The germline V gene encodes CDR1 MNHEY and CDR2 SMNVEV (reference sequence). The CDR3 loop is CASSFRGTGNTEAFF. DNA for the CDR3: TGTGCCAGCAGTTTTAGGGGGACAGGGAACACTGAAGCTTTCTTT.

This CDR3 is CASSLTGTGELFF. CDR3 bases: TGCGCCAGCAGCTTAACAGGTACCGGGGAGCTGTTTTTT. V is TRBV5-1 and J is TRBJ2-2; a weak D match, TRBD1 (5 bases). The CDR3 length is 13 residues. V gave up 2 bases and J gave up 5 bases, with 7 bases separating them. CDR1 is SGHRS and CDR2 is YFSETQ in the germline V gene.

This chain joins TRBV9 and TRBJ2-3; 8 nucleotides agree with TRBD2. CDR1 and CDR2 from the germline V gene are SGDLS and YYNGEE. With 0 bases clipped from V and 3 bases from J, the junction kept 9 bases outside the gene matches. The CDR3 has 17 residues. The CDR3 DNA reads as TGTGCCAGCAGCGTAGGAGGAACGGGGGGGCCAACAGATACGCAGTATTTT. It yields the protein CASSVGGTGGPTDTQYF.

The chain recombines TRBV7-9 with TRBJ1-2; TRBD1 matches at 7 bases. This CDR3 region has 14 residues. The ends lost 6 bases at V and 4 bases at J; junction bases unmatched: 8. CDR1 and CDR2 from the germline V gene are SEHNR and FQNEAQ (reference sequence). The CDR3 is CASSSRDSSYGYTF. The DNA of the CDR3 is TGTGCCAGCAGTTCTAGGGACAGTAGCTATGGCTACACCTTC.

The J gene is TRBJ2-1, the V gene TRBV9; 9 nucleotides agree with TRBD2. The junction had 5 bases not matched to a gene; V was cut back by 0 bases and J by 7 bases. This CDR3 spans 15 amino acids. Germline CDR1 and CDR2: SGDLS and YYNGEE. The CDR3 reads CASSVGGSGGNEQFF. CDR3 nucleotide sequence: TGTGCCAGCAGCGTAGGGGGTAGCGGGGGTAATGAGCAGTTCTTC.

V gene TRBV5-1 combines with J gene TRBJ2-1; 9 bases are a match to TRBD2. V was pared by 3 bases and J by 6 bases, with 7 bases of the junction left unmatched. Germline CDR1 and CDR2: SGHRS and YFSETQ. The CDR3 sequence is 15 residues long. For the CDR3, the DNA is TGCGCCAGCAGCTCCAATAGCGGGGGATTCAATGAGCAGTTCTTC. Translation gives CASSSNSGGFNEQFF.

V is TRBV20-1 and J is TRBJ2-1, with no clear D. Germline V gene sequence: CDR1 DFQATT, CDR2 SNEGSKA (reference sequence). V dropped 2 bases and J dropped 8 bases, with 7 bases sitting between them. The CDR3 spans 11 residues. The CDR3: CSARIFDEQFF. The CDR3 nucleotides read TGCAGTGCTAGAATTTTCGATGAGCAGTTCTTC.

In nucleotides, the CDR3 is TGTGCCATCAGCCGGGACACACGAAACACCATATATTTT. Amino acid sequence: CAISRDTRNTIYF. This chain links TRBV10-3 with TRBJ1-3, with a possible D match to TRBD1 (6 bases). Deletions cut 6 bases from V and 5 bases from J, with 11 bases between. CDR1 is ENHRY and CDR2 is SYGVKD in the germline V gene. The CDR3 is 13 amino acids.

V is TRBV14 and J is TRBJ1-4; D is undetermined. This CDR3 is built from 15 residues. Germline values: CDR1 SGHDN, CDR2 FVKESK. Trimming shortened V by 0 bases and J by 4 bases, and 9 bases separated the two germline ends. The CDR3 is CASSQETGYNEKLFF. In DNA, the CDR3 is TGTGCCAGCAGCCAAGAAACCGGTTATAATGAAAAACTGTTTTTT.